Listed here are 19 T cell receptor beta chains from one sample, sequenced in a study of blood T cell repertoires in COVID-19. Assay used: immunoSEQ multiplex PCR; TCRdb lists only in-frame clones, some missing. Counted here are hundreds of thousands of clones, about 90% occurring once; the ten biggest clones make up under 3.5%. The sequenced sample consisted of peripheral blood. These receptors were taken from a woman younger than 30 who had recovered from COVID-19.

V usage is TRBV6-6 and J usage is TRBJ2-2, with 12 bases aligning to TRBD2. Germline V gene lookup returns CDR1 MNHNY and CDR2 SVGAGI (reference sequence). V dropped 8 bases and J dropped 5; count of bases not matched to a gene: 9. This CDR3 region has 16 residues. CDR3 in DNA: TGTGCCAGCGATGATCTGGGACTAGCGGGTACCGGGGAGCTGTTTTTT. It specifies CASDDLGLAGTGELFF.

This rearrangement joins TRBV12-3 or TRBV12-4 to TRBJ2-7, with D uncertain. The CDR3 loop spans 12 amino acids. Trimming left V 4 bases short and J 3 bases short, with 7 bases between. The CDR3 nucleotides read TGTGCCAGCAGTTCACACAACTACGAGCAGTACGTC. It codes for CASSSHNYEQYV.

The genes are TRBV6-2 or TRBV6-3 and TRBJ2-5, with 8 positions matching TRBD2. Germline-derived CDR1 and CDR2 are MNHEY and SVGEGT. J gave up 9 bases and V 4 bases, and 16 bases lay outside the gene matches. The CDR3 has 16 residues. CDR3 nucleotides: TGTGCCAGCAGTTTACGGGGGGGGACTGTCGGAGAAGCCCAGTACTTC. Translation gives CASSLRGGTVGEAQYF.

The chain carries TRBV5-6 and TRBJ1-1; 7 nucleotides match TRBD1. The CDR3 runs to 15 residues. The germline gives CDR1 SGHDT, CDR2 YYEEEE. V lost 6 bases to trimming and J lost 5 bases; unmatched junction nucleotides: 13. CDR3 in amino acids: CASTFRGGLGTEAFF. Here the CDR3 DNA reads TGTGCCAGCACCTTTCGAGGGGGCCTGGGGACTGAAGCTTTCTTT.

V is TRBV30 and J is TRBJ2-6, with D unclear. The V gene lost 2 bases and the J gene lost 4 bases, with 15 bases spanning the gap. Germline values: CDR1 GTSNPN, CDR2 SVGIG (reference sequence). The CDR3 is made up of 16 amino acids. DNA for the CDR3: TGTGCCTGGAGTATGATGCTAGGAACCGGGGCCAACGTCCTGACTTTC. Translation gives CAWSMMLGTGANVLTF.

CDR3 region: CATSDWGAAGNYGYTF. The CDR3 nucleotides are TGTGCCACCAGTGATTGGGGGGCAGCGGGGAACTATGGCTACACCTTC. This chain connects TRBV24-1 to TRBJ1-2; a possible D gene is TRBD1 (6 bases). Germline CDR1 KGHDR, CDR2 SFDVKD. With 2 bases removed from V and 2 bases from J, the gap between germline ends came to 14 bases. This CDR3 contains 16 residues.

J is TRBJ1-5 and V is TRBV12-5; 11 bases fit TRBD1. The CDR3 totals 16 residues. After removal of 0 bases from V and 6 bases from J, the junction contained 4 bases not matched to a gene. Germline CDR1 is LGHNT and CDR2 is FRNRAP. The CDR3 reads CASGLVGQGASQPQHF. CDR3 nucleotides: TGTGCTAGTGGTTTGGTCGGACAGGGGGCGAGTCAGCCCCAGCATTTT.

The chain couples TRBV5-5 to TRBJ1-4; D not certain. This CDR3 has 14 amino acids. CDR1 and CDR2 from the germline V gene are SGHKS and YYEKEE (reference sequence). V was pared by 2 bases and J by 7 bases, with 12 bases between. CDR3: CASSFWRDREKLFF. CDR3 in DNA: TGTGCCAGCAGCTTTTGGAGGGATCGTGAAAAACTGTTTTTT.

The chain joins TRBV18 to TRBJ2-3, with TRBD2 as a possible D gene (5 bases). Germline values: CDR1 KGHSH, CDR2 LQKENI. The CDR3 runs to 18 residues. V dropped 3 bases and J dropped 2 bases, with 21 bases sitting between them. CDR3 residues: CASSPRRVPGWATDTQYF. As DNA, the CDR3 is TGTGCCAGCTCACCCCGGCGGGTTCCCGGGTGGGCCACAGATACGCAGTATTTT.

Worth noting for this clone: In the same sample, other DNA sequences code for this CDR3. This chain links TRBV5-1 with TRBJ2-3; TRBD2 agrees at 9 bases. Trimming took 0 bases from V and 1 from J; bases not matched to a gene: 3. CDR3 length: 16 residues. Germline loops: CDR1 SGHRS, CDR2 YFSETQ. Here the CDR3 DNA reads TGCGCCAGCAGCTTGGTACTAGCGGGTGGCACAGATACGCAGTATTTT. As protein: CASSLVLAGGTDTQYF.

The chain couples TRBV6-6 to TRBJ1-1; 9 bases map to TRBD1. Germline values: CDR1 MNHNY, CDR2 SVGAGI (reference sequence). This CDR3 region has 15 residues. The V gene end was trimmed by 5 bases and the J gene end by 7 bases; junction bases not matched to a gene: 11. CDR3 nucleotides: TGTGCCAGCAGTACTTCCCCCGGGACAGGGCGTGAAGCTTTCTTT. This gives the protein CASSTSPGTGREAFF.

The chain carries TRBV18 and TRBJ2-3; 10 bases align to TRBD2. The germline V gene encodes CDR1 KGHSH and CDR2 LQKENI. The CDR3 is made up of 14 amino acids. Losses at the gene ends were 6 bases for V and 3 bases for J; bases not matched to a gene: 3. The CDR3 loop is CASSLAGETDTQYF. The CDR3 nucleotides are TGTGCCAGCTCCCTAGCGGGAGAAACAGATACGCAGTATTTT.

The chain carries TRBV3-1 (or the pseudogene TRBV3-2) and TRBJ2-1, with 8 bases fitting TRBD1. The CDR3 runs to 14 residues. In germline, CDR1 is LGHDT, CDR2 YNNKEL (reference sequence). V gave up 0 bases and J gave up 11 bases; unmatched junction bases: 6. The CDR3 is CASSQEETGVKQFF. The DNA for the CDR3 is TGTGCCAGCAGCCAAGAAGAGACAGGGGTCAAGCAGTTCTTC.

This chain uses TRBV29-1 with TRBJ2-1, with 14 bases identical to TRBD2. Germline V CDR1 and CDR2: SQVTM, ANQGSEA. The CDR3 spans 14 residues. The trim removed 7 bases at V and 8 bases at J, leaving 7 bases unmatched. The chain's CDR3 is CSATGTSGSDEQFF. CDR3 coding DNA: TGCAGCGCCACGGGGACTAGCGGGAGCGATGAGCAGTTCTTC.

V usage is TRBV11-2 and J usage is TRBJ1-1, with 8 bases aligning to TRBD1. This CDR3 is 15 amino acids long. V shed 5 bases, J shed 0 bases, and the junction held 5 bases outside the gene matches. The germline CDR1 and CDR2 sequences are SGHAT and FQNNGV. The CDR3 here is CASSPRTGLNTEAFF. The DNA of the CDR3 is TGTGCCAGCAGCCCAAGGACAGGGTTGAACACTGAAGCTTTCTTT.

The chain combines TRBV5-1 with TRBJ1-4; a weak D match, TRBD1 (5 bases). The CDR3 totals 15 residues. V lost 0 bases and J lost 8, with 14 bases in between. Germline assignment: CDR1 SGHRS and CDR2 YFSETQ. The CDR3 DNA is TGCGCCAGCAGCTTGGCCTACAGGTCGGAGGAAAAACTGTTTTTT. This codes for CASSLAYRSEEKLFF.

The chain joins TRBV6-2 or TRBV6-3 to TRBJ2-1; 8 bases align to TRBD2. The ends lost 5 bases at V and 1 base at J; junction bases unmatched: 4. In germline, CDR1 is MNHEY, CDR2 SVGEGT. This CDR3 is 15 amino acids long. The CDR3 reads CASSPSGGSYNEQFF. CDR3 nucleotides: TGTGCCAGCAGTCCGTCGGGAGGGTCCTACAATGAGCAGTTCTTC.

CDR3 DNA: TGTGCCAGCTCACTGCGCCGGGACAGGGATCCCTACGAGCAGTACGTC. It is translated as CASSLRRDRDPYEQYV. The chain uses TRBV18 and TRBJ2-7; 9 nucleotides line up with TRBD1. This CDR3 has 16 residues. Germline assignment: CDR1 KGHSH and CDR2 LQKENI. The ends lost 4 bases at V and 2 bases at J; junction bases unmatched: 9.

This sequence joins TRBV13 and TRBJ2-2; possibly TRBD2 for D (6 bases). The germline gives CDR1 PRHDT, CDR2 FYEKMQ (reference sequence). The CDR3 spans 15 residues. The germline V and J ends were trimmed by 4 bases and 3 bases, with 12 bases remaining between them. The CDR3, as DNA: TGTGCCAGCAGCTCGGGACTCCGTTACACCGGGGAGCTGTTTTTT. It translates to CASSSGLRYTGELFF.